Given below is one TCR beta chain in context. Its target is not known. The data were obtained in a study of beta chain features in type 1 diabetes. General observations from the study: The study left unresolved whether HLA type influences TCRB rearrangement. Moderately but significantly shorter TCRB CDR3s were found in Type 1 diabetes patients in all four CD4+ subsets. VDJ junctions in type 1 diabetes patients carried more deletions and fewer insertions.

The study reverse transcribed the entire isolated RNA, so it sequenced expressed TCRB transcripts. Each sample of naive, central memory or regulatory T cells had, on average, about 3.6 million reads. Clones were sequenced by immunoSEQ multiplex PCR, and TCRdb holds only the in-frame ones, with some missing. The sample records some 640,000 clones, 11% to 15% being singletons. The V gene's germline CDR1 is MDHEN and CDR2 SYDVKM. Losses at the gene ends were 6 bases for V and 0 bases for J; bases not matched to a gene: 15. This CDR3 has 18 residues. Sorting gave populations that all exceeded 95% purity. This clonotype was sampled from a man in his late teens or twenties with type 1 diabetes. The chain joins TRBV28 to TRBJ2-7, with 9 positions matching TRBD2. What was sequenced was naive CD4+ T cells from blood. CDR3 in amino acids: CASSSPGLATHFSYEQYF. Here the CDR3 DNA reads TGTGCCAGCAGCTCACCGGGACTAGCTACGCATTTCTCCTACGAGCAGTACTTC.